Shown below are 13 T cell receptor beta chains from a single sample sequenced in a study of CD8+ T cells in alopecia areata. After isolation, RNA underwent reverse transcription to generate cDNA as the sequencing template. This table comes from immunoSEQ multiplex PCR, and its TCRdb copy is limited to in-frame clones, with some not included. The sample holds under 250,000 clones; roughly three fifths are singletons and the top ten take over 4%. The sample taken for sequencing was CD8+ T cells sorted from blood. These receptors were obtained from a human donor in good health.

The chain is built from TRBV21-1 and TRBJ1-2. TRBV21-1 is a listed pseudogene. This CDR3 contains 12 residues. The CDR3 region is CASSKEDYGYTF. CDR3 nucleotides: TGTGCCAGCAGCAAAGAGGACTATGGCTACACCTTC.

V usage is TRBV7-9 and J usage is TRBJ1-5, with 7 nucleotides matching TRBD1. Germline values: CDR1 SEHNR, CDR2 FQNEAQ (reference sequence). The ends lost 5 bases at V and 4 bases at J; junction bases unmatched: 5. The CDR3 has 14 residues. The CDR3 DNA reads as TGTGCCAGCAGCCACAGGGGTGGTAATCAGCCCCAGCATTTT. Translation: CASSHRGGNQPQHF.

The chain combines TRBV7-9 with TRBJ1-1, with a tentative D call TRBD1 (5 bases). CDR1 and CDR2 (germline): SEHNR, FQNEAQ (reference sequence). The CDR3 loop spans 15 amino acids. Trimming removed 4 bases at V and 0 bases at J, with 12 bases between. The CDR3 DNA reads as TGTGCCAGCAGCTCACCCGGGGGGGTGAACACTGAAGCTTTCTTT. Translating it yields CASSSPGGVNTEAFF.

The chain combines TRBV5-1 with TRBJ1-1; the match to TRBD1 covers 7 bases. The CDR3 contains 14 residues. Trimming took 4 bases from V and 4 from J; bases not matched to a gene: 7. From germline, CDR1 is SGHRS and CDR2 YFSETQ. The DNA of the CDR3 is TGCGCCAGCAGCGGAGGGGGCGCGGGCACTGAAGCTTTCTTT. Amino acid sequence: CASSGGGAGTEAFF.

The V gene is TRBV30, the J gene TRBJ1-6; D gene ambiguous. Germline lookup yields CDR1 GTSNPN and CDR2 SVGIG (reference sequence). Trimming left V 0 bases short and J 0 bases short, with 12 bases between. The CDR3 loop spans 17 amino acids. The CDR3 loop is CAWSVQIARSYNSPLHF. CDR3 coding DNA: TGTGCCTGGAGTGTACAGATTGCGCGCTCCTATAATTCACCCCTCCACTTT.

This clone was recorded a few times. The chain carries TRBV29-1 and TRBJ2-2; D may be TRBD1 (6 bases). This CDR3 contains 16 residues. Germline CDR1 and CDR2: SQVTM and ANQGSEA. The V end was cut by 6 bases, the J end by 1 base, with 18 bases between. CDR3 in amino acids: CSVRNFNRENTGELFF. CDR3 in DNA: TGCAGCGTACGCAATTTCAACAGGGAGAACACCGGGGAGCTGTTTTTT.

The chain employs TRBV27 and TRBJ2-1, with D hard to call. CDR1 and CDR2 (germline): MNHEY, SMNVEV (reference sequence). The V and J ends lost 2 bases and 3 bases respectively, with 5 bases between them. This CDR3 region has 13 residues. In DNA, the CDR3 is TGTGCCAGCAGTTTAGGCCTCTACAATGAGCAGTTCTTC. Translated, it gives CASSLGLYNEQFF.

The chain carries TRBV5-1 and TRBJ1-1; tentatively, D is TRBD1 (6 bases). Germline assignment: CDR1 SGHRS and CDR2 YFSETQ. This CDR3 is built from 15 residues. Between the trimmed V and J ends, which lost 4 bases and 4 bases, there was a span of 17 bases. This chain's CDR3 is CASSPKTGLGTEAFF. The CDR3 DNA reads as TGCGCCAGCAGCCCAAAAACAGGGCTGGGCACTGAAGCTTTCTTT. The variable domain in full, with the rest retrieved from reference TRBV5-1 and TRBJ1-1, is KAGVTQTPRYLIKTRGQQVTLSCSPISGHRSVSWYQQTPGQGLQFLFEYFSETQRNKGNFPGRFSGRQFSNSRSEMNVSTLELGDSALYLCASSPKTGLGTEAFFGQGTRLTVV.

This clone appeared once. The chain uses TRBV27 and TRBJ2-6; D tentatively fits TRBD1 or TRBD2 (5 bases each). Per the germline V gene, CDR1 is MNHEY and CDR2 is SMNVEV (reference sequence). This CDR3 has 18 residues. The V end lost 6 bases, the J end lost 0 bases, and 18 bases lay between the germline ends. The DNA of the CDR3 is TGTGCCAGCAGCCCACGGGGCAGGGATATCTCTGGGGCCAACGTCCTGACTTTC. It specifies CASSPRGRDISGANVLTF.

This clone appeared a few times. The chain uses TRBV19 and TRBJ2-1; TRBD1 matches at 9 bases. CDR3 length: 15 amino acids. Germline V gene sequence: CDR1 LNHDA, CDR2 SQIVND (reference sequence). V lost 6 bases to trimming and J lost 3 bases; unmatched junction nucleotides: 6. CDR3 residues: CASRNRGPVYNEQFF. The CDR3 nucleotides are TGTGCCAGTAGAAACAGGGGGCCCGTCTACAATGAGCAGTTCTTC. The full variable domain, its missing parts supplied by reference TRBV19 and TRBJ2-1, is DGGITQSPKYLFRKEGQNVTLSCEQNLNHDAMYWYRQDPGQGLRLIYYSQIVNDFQKGDIAEGYSVSREKKESFPLTVTSAQKNPTAFYLCASRNRGPVYNEQFFGPGTRLTVL.

The J gene is TRBJ2-7, the V gene TRBV5-1; D is unclear. V was trimmed by 4 bases and J by 2 bases, leaving 13 bases between them. The CDR3 loop spans 14 amino acids. Per germline, CDR1 SGHRS and CDR2 YFSETQ. This chain's CDR3 is CASSRDLATYEQYF. The CDR3 nucleotides read TGCGCCAGCAGCCGCGATCTTGCAACCTACGAGCAGTACTTC.

This chain connects TRBV29-1 to TRBJ2-3; tentative D call: TRBD2 (6 bases). Trimming pared 0 bases from V and 2 bases from J, leaving 12 bases between. This CDR3 has 15 amino acids. Germline CDR1 and CDR2: SQVTM and ANQGSEA. The CDR3 DNA sequence: TGCAGCGTTGAAGATAGTCGGGGGACCACAGATACGCAGTATTTT. Amino acid sequence: CSVEDSRGTTDTQYF.

By frequency in the sample, this clone is medium-sized. The chain has TRBV7-9 and TRBJ2-1; no clear D. V lost 0 bases and J 6 bases, leaving 9 bases between the germline ends. The germline gives CDR1 SEHNR, CDR2 FQNEAQ (reference sequence). CDR3 length: 14 amino acids. The CDR3, as DNA: TGTGCCAGCAGCTTAGCGGTTGGAGTCAATGAGCAGTTCTTC. Translating gives CASSLAVGVNEQFF.